This T cell receptor beta chain came from a study of blood T cell repertoires in COVID-19. Study-level information: Donors in the United States, Italy and Spain gave samples during acute or convalescent COVID-19. Sources were T cells, B-cell-depleted T cells, or PBMCs; the material itself was cDNA or gDNA.

The age range of participants was about 18 to 90 years, with residence in under 30 US areas. Participant-reported clinical history was the basis for cohort assignment. Produced via immunoSEQ multiplex PCR; TCRdb's table is partial and in-frame only. In the table there are hundreds of thousands of clones, 70% to 90% of which are singletons. CDR1 is SGHKS, CDR2 YYEKEE, per germline (reference sequence). Trimming removed 4 bases from V and 12 bases from J, with 20 bases in between. The CDR3 covers 14 residues. The chain couples TRBV5-5 to TRBJ1-5; D may be TRBD1 (5 bases). The receptor comes from a woman between 18 and 29 years old with acute COVID-19. The sample was PBMCs or T cells enriched from blood (not recorded which). The CDR3 spells CASSTSGTTKVQHF. In nucleotides, the CDR3 is TGTGCCAGCAGCACCTCCGGGACTACAAAGGTCCAGCATTTT. The entire variable domain, with the rest obtained from reference TRBV5-5 and TRBJ1-5, is as follows: DAGVTQSPTHLIKTRGQQVTLRCSPISGHKSVSWYQQVLGQGPQFIFQYYEKEERGRGNFPDRFSARQFPNYSSELNVNALLLGDSALYLCASSTSGTTKVQHFGDGTRLSIL.